Reported below is one TCR beta chain. It has no known antigen specificity. No base-level quality is on record; no much larger clone is a single base apart. The CDR3 regions of human TCRbeta chains were analyzed by immunosequencing. The authors' pipeline ran thus. Repertoire TCRs were checked for matches against a reference library of SARS-CoV-2-specific TCRs that had been generated using the MIRA antigen-specificity platform. Breadth was defined as the fraction of unique TCRs that were SARS-CoV-2-associated. Depth was defined as the fraction of total T cells that were SARS-CoV-2-associated. Each spike-specific TCR was assigned to its reactive spike region and to a CD4 or CD8 class using the MIRA data. Log10-transformed breadth and depth values were compared by one-way ANOVA with Sidak's multiple comparisons tests. Drawn from immuneACCESS, this table holds only the in-frame rearrangements with V and J called that TCRdb kept. Clones are partly lost; checked studies trace under half to an unresolved V gene and leave the rest unexplained. V and J calls plus clone size are reproduced from that table; the DNA served to infer D and trimming. Within this sample are some 150,000 clones, with around 90% of them counted one time only. Of the sample, 3% to 3.5% falls within the top ten clones.

The CDR3 spans 14 residues, from the cysteine through the phenylalanine. Kept here is only the CDR3 DNA, which spans 42 bases and is read in frame from base 1. V and J lose 6 bases and 2 bases, and a span of 14 bases separates them. The germline V gene sets CDR1 to SNHLY and CDR2 to FYNNEI. This sample's time point label indicates: baseline before first vaccination. Samples from vaccinated people were obtained from the UK trials COV001 and COV002, which included a single-blind randomized controlled phase 2/3 trial of AZD1222 (ChAdOx1 nCoV-19) in healthy adults. For TCRbeta chain sequencing, PBMC samples from trial participants were taken at day 0 and at day 28 after the second dose. The data are from a study of T cell responses to AZD1222 COVID-19 vaccine (dated by TCRdb to the early 2020s). Looking at the study overall: AZD1222 recipients with second doses at about 4 weeks or about 12 weeks were pooled, because spike-specific TCR depth and breadth did not differ between schedules. TCR sequencing covered about 230 trial participants: 200 to 220 given two doses of AZD1222 and around 25 given two doses of MenACWY control vaccine. Trial participants were enrolled into age subgroups of 18-55, 56-69 and 70-plus years, which contained about 150, 27 and 61 TCR-sequenced participants, respectively. Study-level results and caveats: Because no day 14 peak-response samples were available, repertoires were characterized only after the peak T cell response. After two AZD1222 doses, both the breadth and the depth of spike-specific TCRs were significantly higher than at day 0 and than in MenACWY recipients. Vaccine-associated CD4 TCRs spanned the whole spike protein, with dominant responses in regions 160-218 and 743-854. In the small 56-69-year group, the increase in depth fell short of significance, most likely because of low power. Most participants were white British and females outnumbered males, and the authors suggested that clonal diversity may have been underestimated. Conclusions about previously exposed vaccinees are limited, since just five or six AZD1222 recipients were seropositive for SARS-CoV-2 at baseline. Epitopes outside the regions mutated in the B.1.351 and B.1.1.7 variants were reportedly recognized by nearly half of the unique spike-specific TCRs.

This clonotype originated in an adult in good health. The source was peripheral blood, collected on day 0 of AZD1222 vaccination. The V and J genes are TRBV2 and TRBJ2-7; no D gene is confidently identified. The nucleotide sequence is TGTGCCAGCAGCGGACCCCTCTCCCCCTACGAGCAGTACTTC. It translates to CASSGPLSPYEQYF.